This entry lists 24 T cell receptor beta chains sequenced from one sample in a study of PD-1 blockade in classical Hodgkin lymphoma. Data came from immunoSEQ multiplex PCR; TCRdb stores just in-frame clones and leaves some out. This sample has roughly 90,000 clones, with around 80% found just once. Time point defined: cycle 4 day 1 (C4D1), after less than 7 weeks of nivolumab. Autologous stem cell transplantation was followed by relapse in every patient, and brentuximab vedotin exposure varied. Specimen: peripheral blood mononuclear cells (PBMCs), collected before the fourth cycle of nivolumab. Receptors originate from a human donor with classical Hodgkin lymphoma.

The DNA of the CDR3 is TGTGCCAGCAGCTTGGTGGGATTTGAGGCTGAAGCTTTCTTT. This encodes CASSLVGFEAEAFF. The rearrangement links TRBV7-2 to TRBJ1-1, with D unclear. This CDR3 has 14 amino acids. Deletions cut 3 bases from V and 6 bases from J, with 14 bases between. The germline CDR1 and CDR2 sequences are SGHTA and FQGNSA.

This clone was detected only once. This chain joins TRBV7-3 and TRBJ2-2; D might be TRBD2 (6 bases). The V end lost 5 bases, the J end lost 7 bases, and 14 bases lay between the germline ends. Per germline, CDR1 SGHTA and CDR2 FQGTGA. This CDR3 spans 14 amino acids. The CDR3 sequence is CASSLSGGSGELFF. In DNA form, the CDR3 reads TGTGCCAGCAGCCTAAGCGGAGGGAGCGGGGAGCTGTTTTTT.

The rearrangement links TRBV6-5 to TRBJ1-5; tentatively, D is TRBD1 (6 bases). V gave up 2 bases and J gave up 3 bases, with 11 bases separating them. CDR1 is MNHEY and CDR2 is SVGAGI in the germline V gene. This CDR3 spans 15 amino acids. The DNA for the CDR3 is TGTGCCAGCAGTTACATCCGGGGGGCCAATCAGCCCCAGCATTTT. It translates to CASSYIRGANQPQHF.

The chain links TRBV19 to TRBJ2-1; 8 nucleotides match TRBD1. Trimming removed 5 bases from V and 6 bases from J; junction bases left unmatched: 9. Looked up from germline, CDR1 is LNHDA and CDR2 is SQIVND (reference sequence). The CDR3 contains 15 residues. The CDR3 sequence: CASSQGATGFNEQFF. In DNA form, the CDR3 reads TGTGCCAGTAGTCAGGGGGCCACGGGGTTCAATGAGCAGTTCTTC.

V is TRBV7-6 and J is TRBJ2-7, with D possibly being TRBD1 or TRBD2 (5 bases each). Germline V gives CDR1 SGHVS, CDR2 FNYEAQ. Trimming took 1 base from V and 0 from J, leaving 10 bases between them. This CDR3 has 15 residues. The CDR3 sequence is CASSLGGDGSYEQYF. The DNA of the CDR3 is TGTGCCAGCAGCTTAGGAGGGGACGGCTCCTACGAGCAGTACTTC.

The chain joins TRBV7-2 to TRBJ1-2; 11 bases match TRBD1. The V and J ends lost 0 bases and 4 bases, in that order; junction bases with no gene match: 4. The length of the CDR3 is 16 residues. Germline V CDR1 and CDR2: SGHTA, FQGNSA. The CDR3 loop reads CASSLAGQGGTYGYTF. CDR3 nucleotide sequence: TGTGCCAGCAGCTTAGCGGGACAGGGGGGGACCTATGGCTACACCTTC.

The gene calls are TRBV4-1 and TRBJ1-4; 9 bases align to TRBD1. The CDR3 is 15 amino acids. Germline V gene sequence: CDR1 MGHRA, CDR2 YSYEKL. The ends lost 1 base at V and 8 bases at J; junction bases unmatched: 5. CDR3 DNA sequence: TGCGCCAGCAGCCAAGGGGGACAGGGTAGCGAAAAACTGTTTTTT. Encoded protein: CASSQGGQGSEKLFF.

The rearrangement uses TRBV10-3 and TRBJ2-5; D tentatively fits TRBD1 or TRBD2 (6 bases each). The germline V gene encodes CDR1 ENHRY and CDR2 SYGVKD. With 5 bases removed from V and 5 bases from J, the gap between germline ends came to 12 bases. This CDR3 has 13 amino acids. The CDR3 reads CAISKGGLETQYF. In nucleotides, the CDR3 is TGTGCCATCAGTAAAGGGGGGTTGGAGACCCAGTACTTC.

J is TRBJ2-3 and V is TRBV14; possible D gene TRBD1, 5 bases. Trimming stripped 5 bases from V and 1 base from J, with 7 bases between. The V gene's germline CDR1 is SGHDN and CDR2 FVKESK. The CDR3 is made up of 13 amino acids. In DNA form, the CDR3 reads TGTGCCAGCAGCTTCAGGGGCACAGATACGCAGTATTTT. Translation: CASSFRGTDTQYF.

The chain carries TRBV7-6 and TRBJ2-1, with 7 bases matching TRBD1. After removal of 1 base from V and 10 bases from J, the junction contained 7 bases not matched to a gene. The CDR3 totals 14 residues. CDR1 and CDR2 from the germline V gene are SGHVS and FNYEAQ. CDR3 sequence reads: CASSLGSSGQEQFF. The CDR3 nucleotides read TGTGCCAGCAGCTTAGGAAGTTCGGGACAGGAGCAGTTCTTC.

V gene TRBV7-8 combines with J gene TRBJ2-1; D is uncertain. With 5 bases removed from V and 3 bases from J, the gap between germline ends came to 20 bases. The CDR3 totals 17 residues. Germline CDR1 is SGHVS and CDR2 is FQNEAQ. The CDR3: CASSEQTWTGRYNEQFF. Here the CDR3 DNA reads TGTGCCAGCAGCGAGCAAACCTGGACGGGTCGCTACAATGAGCAGTTCTTC.

This chain joins TRBV5-4 and TRBJ2-3; D is perhaps TRBD2 (6 bases). There are 14 residues in the CDR3. With 4 bases removed from V and 2 bases from J, the gap between germline ends came to 11 bases. CDR1 SGHNT and CDR2 YYREEE come from the germline V gene (reference sequence). The CDR3 sequence: CASSPGDFTDTQYF. The CDR3 region has the DNA TGTGCCAGCAGCCCCGGGGACTTCACAGATACGCAGTATTTT.

The count of this clone is one. The gene calls are TRBV5-1 and TRBJ2-2; TRBD2 matches at 9 bases. The V gene end was trimmed by 4 bases and the J gene end by 4 bases; junction bases not matched to a gene: 5. The germline gives CDR1 SGHRS, CDR2 YFSETQ. This CDR3 is built from 15 residues. CDR3: CASSPTSGTTGELFF. CDR3 coding DNA: TGCGCCAGCAGCCCGACTAGCGGAACCACCGGGGAGCTGTTTTTT. Based on the CDR3 plus reference TRBV5-1 and TRBJ2-2, the full variable domain is KAGVTQTPRYLIKTRGQQVTLSCSPISGHRSVSWYQQTPGQGLQFLFEYFSETQRNKGNFPGRFSGRQFSNSRSEMNVSTLELGDSALYLCASSPTSGTTGELFFGEGSRLTVL.

The V and J genes are TRBV2 and TRBJ2-7; 9 positions match TRBD1. Germline CDR1 reads SNHLY; CDR2 reads FYNNEI. CDR3 size: 15 residues. V was clipped by 7 bases and J by 4 bases; unmatched bases: 11. The CDR3 bases are TGTGCCAGCACCAAAGGGGGGGGACAGGGATACGAGCAGTACTTC. Its translation: CASTKGGGQGYEQYF.

The chain links TRBV5-6 to TRBJ2-2; 14 bases map to TRBD2. There are 18 residues in the CDR3. Germline loops: CDR1 SGHDT, CDR2 YYEEEE. Unmatched junction bases numbered 11, after V lost 4 bases and J lost 6 bases. CDR3 residues: CASSPEGLAGERAGELFF. In DNA form, the CDR3 reads TGTGCCAGCAGCCCAGAGGGACTAGCGGGAGAGCGGGCCGGGGAGCTGTTTTTT.

The chain recombines TRBV28 with TRBJ2-1, with no clear D. The CDR3 loop spans 16 amino acids. CDR1 is MDHEN and CDR2 is SYDVKM in the germline V gene. V lost 3 bases to trimming and J lost 3 bases, with 15 bases between them. The CDR3 loop reads CASSFGASRHYNEQFF. The CDR3 DNA reads TGTGCCAGCAGTTTCGGAGCGTCCCGCCACTACAATGAGCAGTTCTTC.

The CDR3 DNA reads TGTGCCAGCTCACCACTTCAGACGGATTTGAACACTGAAGCTTTCTTT. Residues: CASSPLQTDLNTEAFF. This chain uses TRBV18 with TRBJ1-1; no clear D. V was clipped by 1 base and J by 0 bases, with 12 bases between them. This CDR3 has 16 residues. Germline lookup yields CDR1 KGHSH and CDR2 LQKENI.

CDR3 region: CASSNPYRGRIGAFF. DNA for the CDR3: TGTGCCAGTAGTAACCCGTACAGGGGGAGGATTGGAGCTTTCTTT. This chain connects TRBV19 to TRBJ1-1; 8 bases line up with TRBD1. The germline CDR1 and CDR2 sequences are LNHDA and SQIVND (reference sequence). V dropped 4 bases and J dropped 10; count of bases not matched to a gene: 14. The CDR3 totals 15 residues.

This clone was found a few times. The rearrangement uses TRBV2 and TRBJ2-2, with D tentatively TRBD2 (6 bases). Looked up from germline, CDR1 is SNHLY and CDR2 is FYNNEI. The length of the CDR3 is 14 residues. Trimming pared 5 bases from V and 5 bases from J, leaving 12 bases between. The CDR3 spells CASSPRTKTGELFF. CDR3 coding DNA: TGTGCCAGCAGTCCTCGGACTAAAACCGGGGAGCTGTTTTTT.

The chain links TRBV18 to TRBJ1-1; perhaps TRBD1 as D (5 bases). V shed 0 bases and J shed 2 bases, with 10 bases lying between them. CDR1 is KGHSH, CDR2 LQKENI, per germline. The CDR3 consists of 15 residues. The CDR3 is CASSPPTAVNTEAFF. The CDR3 DNA follows: TGTGCCAGCTCACCACCGACAGCCGTCAACACTGAAGCTTTCTTT.

Turning to this clone: One junction end does not reproduce the germline sequence, and a read error may be involved. The CDR3 region has the DNA TGTGCCTGGAGTGCGGGCAGCCCGGGCGGTGGCTACCCCTTC. Protein product: CAWSAGSPGGGYPF. This chain links TRBV30 with TRBJ1-2; unclear D gene. The CDR3 contains 14 residues. Germline CDR1 and CDR2: GTSNPN and SVGIG (reference sequence).

V usage is TRBV30 and J usage is TRBJ2-7; 9 bases are a match to TRBD2. This CDR3 contains 14 residues. CDR1 is GTSNPN, CDR2 SVGIG, per germline (reference sequence). With 2 bases clipped from V and 6 bases from J, the junction kept 8 bases outside the gene matches. The CDR3 DNA is TGTGCCTGGAGTACCTCGGGACTAGCCGCCGAGCAGTACTTC. It encodes CAWSTSGLAAEQYF.

The chain combines TRBV23-1 with TRBJ1-1; 7 nucleotides line up with TRBD1. TRBV23-1 is sorted into the ORF group, with uncertain function. The CDR3 consists of 16 residues. The junction had 12 bases not matched to a gene; V was cut back by 3 bases and J by 5 bases. CDR3 bases: TGCGCCAGCAGTCACACCCGACAGGGAGGGAAAACTGAAGCTTTCTTT. It specifies CASSHTRQGGKTEAFF.

The rearrangement joins TRBV28 to TRBJ1-4; the match to TRBD1 covers 7 bases. V shed 6 bases, J shed 3 bases, and the junction held 4 bases outside the gene matches. There are 14 residues in the CDR3. From germline, CDR1 is MDHEN and CDR2 SYDVKM. The CDR3 region is CASRPGTANEKLFF. CDR3 in DNA: TGTGCCAGCAGACCCGGGACAGCTAATGAAAAACTGTTTTTT.